These T cell receptor beta chains were read from a single sample in a study of cytomegalovirus exposure and HLA in healthy donors. This table comes from immunoSEQ multiplex PCR, and its TCRdb copy is limited to in-frame clones, with some not included. The top ten hold 2.8% of the sample, which has about 65,000 clones, 62% seen once. Sequences were obtained from PBMCs. These receptors were obtained from a man younger than 45 in good health and CMV-seronegative. CDR3s include the opening cysteine and the closing phenylalanine or tryptophan. The D gene is left open where the match is weak. Expanded clones get a size class; other rows say once, few or many, or leave the size out.

>TRBV20-1|-|TRBJ2-1|TRBD2
CSAIAGGYRFF
TGCAGTGCTATCGCGGGGGGATATCGGTTCTTC
>TRBV7-9|once|TRBJ2-5|-
CASSRGQSQETQYF
TGTGCCAGCAGCCGTGGACAGAGTCAAGAGACCCAGTACTTC
>TRBV2|-|TRBJ1-5|TRBD1
CASSLPGQGARGNQPQHF
TGTGCCAGCAGTCTTCCGGGACAGGGGGCGCGGGGCAATCAGCCCCAGCATTTT
>TRBV9|-|TRBJ1-4|TRBD1
CASSPSRGRSNEKLFF
TGTGCCAGCAGCCCCTCCAGGGGGCGTTCTAATGAAAAACTGTTTTTT
>TRBV25-1|-|TRBJ1-2|-
CASQTGSNYGYTF
TGTGCCAGCCAAACAGGGTCCAACTATGGCTACACCTTC
>TRBV18|few|TRBJ1-5|-
CASSPISDQPQHF
TGTGCCAGCTCACCGATTAGCGATCAGCCCCAGCATTTT
>TRBV9|-|TRBJ1-4|-
CASSVGGGEKLFF
TGTGCCAGCAGCGTAGGTGGCGGTGAAAAACTGTTTTTT
>TRBV30|-|TRBJ1-2|-
CAWGLPGFYGYTF
TGTGCCTGGGGTCTTCCGGGTTTCTATGGCTACACCTTC
>TRBV5-1|-|TRBJ1-6|TRBD1
CASSLQGDNYNSPLHF
TGCGCCAGCAGCTTGCAGGGGGATAATTATAATTCACCCCTCCACTTT
>TRBV29-1|few|TRBJ1-2|-
CSVEGEGSGPYGYTF
TGCAGCGTTGAAGGGGAGGGCAGTGGGCCCTATGGCTACACCTTC
>TRBV4-1|few|TRBJ2-7|TRBD1
CASSHGTGGFYEQYF
TGCGCCAGCAGCCACGGGACAGGGGGCTTCTACGAGCAGTACTTC
>TRBV15|few|TRBJ1-2|-
CATSRDLTGNGYTF
TGTGCCACCAGCAGAGATCTAACAGGGAATGGCTACACCTTC
>TRBV10-3|-|TRBJ1-2|-
CAISESWGHYGYTF
TGTGCCATCAGTGAGTCATGGGGGCACTATGGCTACACCTTC
>TRBV5-8|-|TRBJ1-1|TRBD1
CASSLGTGDTEAFF
TGTGCCAGCAGCTTGGGAACAGGGGACACTGAAGCTTTCTTT
>TRBV19|-|TRBJ1-4|TRBD1
CASRGQGVEKLFF
TGTGCCAGTAGGGGACAGGGGGTGGAAAAACTGTTTTTT
>TRBV2|-|TRBJ1-6|-
CASSGQAGVSYNSPLHF
TGTGCCAGCAGTGGCCAGGCAGGGGTCTCCTATAATTCACCCCTCCACTTT
>TRBV7-6|-|TRBJ1-1|-
CASSLPTGITEAFF
TGTGCCAGCAGCTTACCCACAGGGATCACTGAAGCTTTCTTT
>TRBV2|-|TRBJ2-7|-
CASSDGDRYEQYF
TGTGCCAGCAGTGACGGGGATCGCTACGAGCAGTACTTC
>TRBV2|-|TRBJ1-5|-
CASSEMAGVGPQHF
TGTGCCAGCAGTGAGATGGCAGGGGTAGGGCCCCAGCATTTT
>TRBV30|few|TRBJ2-1|TRBD1
CAWSGDRGYNEQFF
TGTGCCTGGAGTGGGGACAGGGGATACAATGAGCAGTTCTTC
>TRBV18|-|TRBJ1-5|-
CASSPTTFDQPQHF
TGTGCCAGCTCACCAACTACCTTCGATCAGCCCCAGCATTTT
>TRBV4-1|-|TRBJ2-5|TRBD2
CASSQDGFPGLAGKETQYF
TGCGCCAGCAGCCAAGATGGATTTCCGGGACTAGCGGGGAAAGAGACCCAGTACTTC
>TRBV11-3|-|TRBJ2-3|-
CASSLMSGTDTQYF
TGTGCCAGCAGCTTAATGAGCGGCACAGATACGCAGTATTTT
>TRBV21-1|-|TRBJ2-5|-
CASRRQGEQTQYF
TGTGCCAGCAGGAGACAGGGGGAGCAGACCCAGTACTTC
>TRBV2|once|TRBJ1-5|-
CASSQGPHQPQHF
TGTGCCAGCAGCCAGGGGCCTCATCAGCCCCAGCATTTT
>TRBV4-1|-|TRBJ1-2|TRBD1
CASSQDLDRGRGYTF
TGCGCCAGCAGCCAAGATTTGGACAGGGGGCGCGGCTACACCTTC
>TRBV1|few|TRBJ2-7|-
CTSSQGERGGPWKQYF
TGCACCAGCAGCCAGGGCGAGAGGGGGGGGCCGTGGAAGCAGTACTTC
>TRBV2|-|TRBJ1-1|-
CASSVLFGLGGNTEAFF
TGTGCCAGCAGTGTTCTGTTCGGGCTGGGAGGGAACACTGAAGCTTTCTTT
>TRBV23-1|few|TRBJ1-6|-
CASSQGADGSYNSPLHF
TGCGCCAGCAGTCAAGGGGCCGACGGGTCCTATAATTCACCCCTCCACTTT
>TRBV5-4|-|TRBJ1-6|-
CASSLEPNSPLHF
TGTGCCAGCAGCTTGGAGCCCAATTCACCCCTCCACTTT
>TRBV6-5|-|TRBJ1-1|-
CASSYGGVNTEAFF
TGTGCCAGCAGTTACGGGGGGGTTAACACTGAAGCTTTCTTT
>TRBV7-2|-|TRBJ2-7|TRBD2
CASSLATSGGKPYEQYF
TGTGCCAGCAGCTTAGCGACTAGCGGGGGAAAACCCTACGAGCAGTACTTC
>TRBV2|once|TRBJ1-4|-
CASSDDRTTNEKLFF
TGTGCCAGCAGTGATGACAGAACAACTAATGAAAAACTGTTTTTT
>TRBV6-1|-|TRBJ1-1|-
CASSDVAGRGSPEAFF
TGTGCCAGCAGTGACGTCGCGGGCAGGGGATCACCTGAAGCTTTCTTT
>TRBV19|-|TRBJ2-3|-
CASKGDTQYF
TGTGCCAGTAAGGGGGATACGCAGTATTTT
>TRBV28|-|TRBJ1-3|TRBD1
CASSLDRDHTIYF
TGTGCCAGCAGTCTGGACAGGGATCACACCATATATTTT
>TRBV28|-|TRBJ2-7|-
CASSPGSDEQYF
TGTGCCAGCAGTCCAGGGTCGGACGAGCAGTACTTC
>TRBV4-1|few|TRBJ2-5|TRBD1
CASSQAPGQGPETQYF
TGCGCCAGCAGCCAAGCCCCGGGACAGGGTCCAGAGACCCAGTACTTC
>TRBV2|-|TRBJ2-7|TRBD2
CASGRGRSSYEQYF
TGTGCAAGCGGGAGGGGCAGGAGCTCCTACGAGCAGTACTTC
>TRBV11-3|-|TRBJ2-5|TRBD1
CASSLEGLQGETQYF
TGTGCCAGCAGCTTAGAGGGGCTACAGGGGGAGACCCAGTACTTC
>TRBV18|-|TRBJ2-1|-
CASSPGQGMPYNEQFF
TGTGCCAGCTCACCAGGGCAGGGTATGCCCTACAATGAGCAGTTCTTC
>TRBV5-4|-|TRBJ1-1|-
CASSVNGGRVNTEAFF
TGTGCCAGCAGCGTGAACGGGGGGCGGGTGAACACTGAAGCTTTCTTT
>TRBV6-5|-|TRBJ2-7|-
CASSYGQVDSYEQYF
TGTGCCAGCAGTTACGGCCAGGTGGACTCCTACGAGCAGTACTTC
>TRBV28|-|TRBJ2-1|-
CASSFPSGGGQVDEQFF
TGTGCCAGCAGTTTCCCCAGTGGGGGGGGCCAGGTGGATGAGCAGTTCTTC
>TRBV6-1|few|TRBJ1-1|TRBD1
CASSAPGQSNTEAFF
TGTGCCAGCAGTGCACCGGGACAGTCGAACACTGAAGCTTTCTTT
>TRBV6-5|few|TRBJ2-7|-
CASSYAPGQGSEQYF
TGTGCCAGCAGTTACGCCCCAGGGCAAGGCTCCGAGCAGTACTTC
>TRBV5-1|-|TRBJ2-7|-
CASSLAPDTGPYEQYF
TGCGCCAGCAGCTTGGCCCCGGACACCGGACCCTACGAGCAGTACTTC
>TRBV19|-|TRBJ1-5|TRBD1
CATAQGATQPQHF
TGTGCCACCGCACAGGGGGCGACTCAGCCCCAGCATTTT
>TRBV6-1|once|TRBJ2-1|TRBD1
CASSRQGYNEQFF
TGTGCCAGCAGTAGACAGGGCTACAATGAGCAGTTCTTC
>TRBV2|-|TRBJ2-2|-
CASSHQGSDTGELFF
TGTGCCAGCAGTCATCAGGGATCTGACACCGGGGAGCTGTTTTTT
>TRBV5-1|-|TRBJ1-1|TRBD1
CASSFSGTGGTEAFF
TGCGCCAGCAGCTTCTCCGGGACAGGGGGGACTGAAGCTTTCTTT
>TRBV6-5|-|TRBJ2-7|-
CASSYSPLQGWYEQYF
TGTGCCAGCAGTTACTCACCGTTGCAGGGGTGGTACGAGCAGTACTTC
>TRBV27|-|TRBJ2-1|TRBD2
CASSPPGGKQFF
TGTGCCAGCAGTCCCCCGGGAGGGAAGCAGTTCTTC
>TRBV30|-|TRBJ1-3|-
CAWSEGVSGNTIYF
TGTGCCTGGAGTGAGGGGGTCTCTGGAAACACCATATATTTT
>TRBV16|-|TRBJ2-7|-
CASSQGTVTYEQYF
TGTGCCAGCAGCCAAGGAACAGTTACCTACGAGCAGTACTTC
>TRBV30|-|TRBJ2-3|TRBD2
CAWSVPPAGAGTDTQYF
TGTGCCTGGAGTGTGCCCCCAGCGGGGGCCGGCACAGATACGCAGTATTTT
>TRBV5-1|-|TRBJ1-1|-
CASSLVSSRNTEAFF
TGCGCCAGCAGCTTGGTGAGCTCAAGAAACACTGAAGCTTTCTTT